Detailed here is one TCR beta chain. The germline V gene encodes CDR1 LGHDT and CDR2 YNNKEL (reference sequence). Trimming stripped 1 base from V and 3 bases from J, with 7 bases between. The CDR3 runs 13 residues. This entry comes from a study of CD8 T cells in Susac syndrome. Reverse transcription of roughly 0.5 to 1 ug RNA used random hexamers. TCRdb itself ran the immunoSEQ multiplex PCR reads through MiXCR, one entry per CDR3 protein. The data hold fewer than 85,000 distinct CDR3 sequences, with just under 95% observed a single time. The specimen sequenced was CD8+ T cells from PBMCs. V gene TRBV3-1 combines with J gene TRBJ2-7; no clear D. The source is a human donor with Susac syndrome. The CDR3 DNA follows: TGTGCCAGCAGCCAAGGGACCGTCTACGAGCAGTACTTC. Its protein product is CASSQGTVYEQYF.